This is a list of T cell receptor beta chains from one sample in a study of CD8+ T cells in alopecia areata. Sequenced by immunoSEQ multiplex PCR; TCRdb stores in-frame clones only, minus some. Of 180,000 or so clones in the sample, about three fifths are singletons; the top ten hold under 20%. This specimen consisted of CD4+ T cells sorted from blood, obtained at approximately week 56, from a patient treated with tofacitinib. These receptors were taken from a human donor with alopecia areata. Both conserved end residues are part of each CDR3. The D gene is left open where the match is weak. Only some rows state a clone size, as once, few, many or a class for expanded clones.

13	.	TRBV30	TRBJ1-5	.	CAWSRPPGQPQHF	TGTGCCTGGAGCCGGCCTCCGGGGCAGCCCCAGCATTTT
14	few	TRBV30	TRBJ2-3	TRBD1	CAWSKATGADTQYF	TGTGCCTGGAGTAAAGCCACAGGGGCAGATACGCAGTATTTT
17	.	TRBV4-2	TRBJ1-3	.	CASSQDRAGSAGNTIYF	TGTGCCAGCAGCCAAGATAGGGCAGGATCGGCTGGAAACACCATATATTTT
16	.	TRBV7-9	TRBJ2-2	TRBD2	CASSLRAGENTGELFF	TGTGCCAGCAGCTTACGAGCGGGGGAGAACACCGGGGAGCTGTTTTTT
13	.	TRBV30	TRBJ2-1	.	CAWSVQGGHEQFF	TGTGCCTGGAGTGTACAAGGAGGTCATGAGCAGTTCTTC
13	.	TRBV6-1	TRBJ1-1	.	CASNIGQNTEAFF	TGTGCCAGCAACATAGGACAGAACACTGAAGCTTTCTTT
12	once	TRBV15	TRBJ1-2	.	CATSNGDYGYTF	TGTGCCACCAGCAACGGGGACTATGGCTACACCTTC
13	once	TRBV5-6	TRBJ1-6	.	CASSLSYNSPLHF	TGTGCCAGCAGCTTGAGTTATAATTCACCCCTCCACTTT
14	.	TRBV6-6	TRBJ2-7	TRBD2	CASSYASGVVEQYF	TGTGCCAGCAGTTACGCTAGCGGGGTTGTCGAGCAGTACTTC
15	few	TRBV18	TRBJ2-5	.	CASSLNQEARETQYF	TGTGCCAGCTCTCTAAACCAAGAGGCCCGGGAGACCCAGTACTTC
17	.	TRBV27	TRBJ2-6	TRBD1	CASSPTGTPSGANVLTF	TGTGCCAGCAGTCCGACAGGGACCCCCTCTGGGGCCAACGTCCTGACTTTC
14	.	TRBV4-1	TRBJ2-2	.	CASSQDRSTGELFF	TGCGCCAGCAGCCAAGACAGAAGCACCGGGGAGCTGTTTTTT
14	.	TRBV5-1	TRBJ2-5	.	CASSLERSKETQYF	TGCGCCAGCAGCTTGGAGCGATCCAAAGAGACCCAGTACTTC
15	.	TRBV4-1	TRBJ1-2	.	CASSGRLDSARGYTF	TGCGCCAGCAGCGGACGTCTCGACAGCGCTCGTGGCTACACCTTC